Listed below are T cell receptor beta chains from one sample, sequenced in a study of cytomegalovirus exposure and HLA in healthy donors. The repertoire was sequenced with immunoSEQ multiplex PCR; TCRdb's copy has only in-frame clones and lacks some. The sample lists hundreds of thousands of clones; roughly 80% were seen once. Sequencing input: PBMCs. All receptors come from a man aged 40-49 years in good health and CMV-seronegative. Both conserved end residues are part of each CDR3. D genes are given only for firm matches. Size tells how often a clone was seen (once, few, many) or the class of an expanded clone, and some rows leave it out.

V,D,J,size,DNA,CDR3
TRBV18,TRBD1,TRBJ1-4,.,TGTGCCAGCTCAACCAGACAGGGGGCCGGTAAGCCCGGTGAAAAACTGTTTTTT,CASSTRQGAGKPGEKLFF
TRBV9,TRBD1,TRBJ1-2,few,TGTGCCAGCAGCGTAGGACAGGGGGCTTATGGCTACACCTTC,CASSVGQGAYGYTF
TRBV28,TRBD2,TRBJ2-7,.,TGTGCCAGCGCAAGACTAGCGGAGAACTACGAGCAGTACTTC,CASARLAENYEQYF
TRBV4-2,TRBD2,TRBJ2-1,once,TGTGCCAGCAGCCAAGAAGGGGCGGGGGGGACCTACAATGAGCAGTTCTTC,CASSQEGAGGTYNEQFF
TRBV28,.,TRBJ2-2,few,TGTGCCAGCAGTACCAGGGAAGCCGGGGAGCTGTTTTTT,CASSTREAGELFF
TRBV29-1,TRBD1,TRBJ1-4,.,TGCAGCGTCGAGACAGGGGGCGAGAGTGAAAAACTGTTTTTT,CSVETGGESEKLFF
TRBV4-3,.,TRBJ2-7,.,TGCGCCAGCAGCCAAGATACTAACTCCTACGAGCAGTACTTC,CASSQDTNSYEQYF
TRBV6-1,.,TRBJ1-1,few,TGTGCCACCTATAGATACGAAGCCATGAACACTGAAGCTTTCTTT,CATYRYEAMNTEAFF
TRBV4-1,.,TRBJ2-1,.,TGCGCCAGCAGCCAAGAGCTACGGAATGAGCAGTTCTTC,CASSQELRNEQFF
TRBV13,TRBD1,TRBJ1-1,.,TGTGCCAGCAGCTCGACAGGGATAGAGTACACTGAAGCTTTCTTT,CASSSTGIEYTEAFF
TRBV7-2,.,TRBJ1-2,.,TGTGCCAGCAGCTTAGAACTAGGTGGCTACACCTTC,CASSLELGGYTF
TRBV10-3,TRBD2,TRBJ2-2,.,TGTGCCATCAGTGAGGCAAGCGGGAGGGCCGGGGAGCTGTTTTTT,CAISEASGRAGELFF
TRBV10-3,.,TRBJ1-2,once,TGTGCCATCAGTAGGGAGGCTAACTATGGCTACACCTTC,CAISREANYGYTF
TRBV2,TRBD1,TRBJ2-5,.,TGTGCCAGCAGCGGCTCCCCCACAGGGGGCGCAGTGAAGACCCAGTACTTC,CASSGSPTGGAVKTQYF
TRBV7-2,.,TRBJ1-4,.,TGTGCCAGCAGCAGACGACCCAGGACTAATGAAAAACTGTTTTTT,CASSRRPRTNEKLFF
TRBV7-9,TRBD1,TRBJ1-2,once,TGTGCCAGCAGCTTTCCGGGGACAGAGCTGGCAAAAGGCTACACCTTC,CASSFPGTELAKGYTF
TRBV27,TRBD2,TRBJ2-7,.,TGTGCCAGCAGTAGTAGCGGGAGGGGGTACGAGCAGTACTTC,CASSSSGRGYEQYF
TRBV7-9,.,TRBJ2-1,.,TGTGCCAGCAGCTCCGGGGGAAACAGGGGTCTGTTCTTC,CASSSGGNRGLFF
TRBV29-1,.,TRBJ1-1,.,TGCAGCGTTGTGTGGCAGATGAACACTGAAGCTTTCTTT,CSVVWQMNTEAFF
TRBV30,TRBD2,TRBJ2-5,.,TGTGCCTGGAGCGTGGGGCTAGCGGGAGAGACCCAGTACTTC,CAWSVGLAGETQYF
TRBV29-1,.,TRBJ2-7,few,TGCAGCGTTCTCAGGGGGGACGAGCAGTACTTC,CSVLRGDEQYF
TRBV6-4,TRBD1,TRBJ2-2,.,TGTGCCAGCAGCCAATCGCAGGGGGCCGGGGAGCTGTTTTTT,CASSQSQGAGELFF
TRBV4-1,.,TRBJ2-5,.,TGCGCCAGCAGCCAAGGCTGGGGCTTCTCATGGGAGACCCAGTACTTC,CASSQGWGFSWETQYF
TRBV7-2,.,TRBJ2-3,.,TGTGCCAGCAGCTTAACCCAGTTAGATACGCAGTATTTT,CASSLTQLDTQYF
TRBV5-6,TRBD2,TRBJ2-5,.,TGTGCCAGCAGCCCGGGACTAGCGGGAGGGGAGACCCAGTACTTC,CASSPGLAGGETQYF
TRBV21-1,.,TRBJ2-7,.,TGTGCCACGCACGGCGGGAGTCCCTACGAGCAGTACTTC,CATHGGSPYEQYF
TRBV14,.,TRBJ2-1,.,TGTGCCAGCAGCCAAGGTGTTAGTGAGCAGTTCTTC,CASSQGVSEQFF